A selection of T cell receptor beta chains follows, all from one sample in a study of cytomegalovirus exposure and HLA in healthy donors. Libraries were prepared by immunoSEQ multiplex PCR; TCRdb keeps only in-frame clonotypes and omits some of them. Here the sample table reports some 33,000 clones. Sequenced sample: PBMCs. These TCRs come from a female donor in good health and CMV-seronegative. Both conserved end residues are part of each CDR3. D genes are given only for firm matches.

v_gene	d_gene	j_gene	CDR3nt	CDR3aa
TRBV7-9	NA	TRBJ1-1	TGTGCCAGCAGCTTAACGTCAGGGGACACTGAAGCTTTCTTT	CASSLTSGDTEAFF
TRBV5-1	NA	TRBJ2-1	TGCGCCAGCAACCCGGGACAAGCTTACAATGAGCAGTTCTTC	CASNPGQAYNEQFF
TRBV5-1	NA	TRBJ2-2	TGCGCCAGCAGCTTCGCAGAGTCTGGGGGCCCTAACACCGGGGAGCTGTTTTTT	CASSFAESGGPNTGELFF
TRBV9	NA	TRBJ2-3	TGTGCCAGCAGCGCTAATGGGGGCGCGAGTGGAACGCAGTATTTT	CASSANGGASGTQYF
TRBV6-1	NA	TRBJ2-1	TGTGCCAGCAGTGAATTCGACAGCAGCTCCTACAATGAGCAGTTCTTC	CASSEFDSSSYNEQFF
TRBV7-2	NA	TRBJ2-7	TGTGCCAGCCAACTTTTGGGAGGAGGTGACGAGCAGTACTTC	CASQLLGGGDEQYF
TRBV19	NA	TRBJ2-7	TGTGCCAGTAGTAAGGACAGTCTGGTAAGGGAGCAGTACTTC	CASSKDSLVREQYF
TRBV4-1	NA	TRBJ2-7	TGCGCCAGCAGTACTGATAAGGGGGACGAGCAGTACTTC	CASSTDKGDEQYF
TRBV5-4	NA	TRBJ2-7	TGTGCCAGCAGCTTGGGCAGTAACAGGGTAGGGGAGCAGTACTTC	CASSLGSNRVGEQYF
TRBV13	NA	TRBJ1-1	TGTGCCAGCATGGAGTTCTCCCGGACTGAAGCTTTCTTT	CASMEFSRTEAFF
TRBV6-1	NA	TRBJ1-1	TGTGCCAGCAGTGAAGTGGGCGCGGGCACTGAAGCTTTCTTT	CASSEVGAGTEAFF
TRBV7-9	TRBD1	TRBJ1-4	TGTGCCAGCAGGGTGGACAGGGCCGAAAAACTGTTTTTT	CASRVDRAEKLFF
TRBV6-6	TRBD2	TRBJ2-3	TGTGCCAGCAGTTACGCCGGGGGCGGGGGGACAGATACGCAGTATTTT	CASSYAGGGGTDTQYF
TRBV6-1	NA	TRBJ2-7	TGTGCCAGCATGAGGGCCTACGACTCCTACGAGCAGTACTTC	CASMRAYDSYEQYF
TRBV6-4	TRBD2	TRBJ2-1	TGTGCCAGCAGCGCCAAACTAGCGGGGGAGGACAATGAGCAGTTCTTC	CASSAKLAGEDNEQFF
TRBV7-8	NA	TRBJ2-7	TGTGCCAGCAGCTTAGCCGGACAGTTCTACGAGCAGTACTTC	CASSLAGQFYEQYF